Listed below are T cell receptor beta chains from one sample, sequenced in a study of blood T cell repertoires in COVID-19. Method: immunoSEQ multiplex PCR; TCRdb's copy keeps in-frame clones and lacks some. The table includes around 190,000 clones, around 85% detected once. Sequenced: peripheral blood. The receptors come from a woman aged 55-75 years with acute or convalescent COVID-19. CDR3s include the opening cysteine and the closing phenylalanine or tryptophan. D genes are given only for firm matches. The size field is filled for only some rows; it gives once, few, many or a size class.

size: .
D: .
J: TRBJ1-3
V: TRBV29-1
CDR3: CSVHWGGAGNTIYF
DNA: TGCAGCGTCCACTGGGGAGGGGCTGGAAACACCATATATTTT

size: .
D: .
J: TRBJ2-1
V: TRBV3-1/TRBV3-2
CDR3: CASSQSLNINEQFF
DNA: TGTGCCAGCAGCCAAAGCCTTAATATCAATGAGCAGTTCTTC

size: .
D: .
J: TRBJ1-1
V: TRBV28
CDR3: CASARQWATEAFF
DNA: TGTGCCAGCGCCCGACAGTGGGCCACTGAAGCTTTCTTT

size: .
D: TRBD1
J: TRBJ1-6
V: TRBV5-1
CDR3: CASSTRDRGNSPLHF
DNA: TGCGCCAGCAGCACCCGGGACAGGGGTAATTCACCCCTCCACTTT

size: .
D: .
J: TRBJ1-2
V: TRBV27
CDR3: CAAASGPNYGYTF
DNA: TGTGCCGCCGCCAGCGGGCCCAACTATGGCTACACCTTC

size: .
D: TRBD1
J: TRBJ2-3
V: TRBV9
CDR3: CASSLTGADTQYF
DNA: TGTGCCAGCAGCCTGACAGGGGCAGATACGCAGTATTTT

size: .
D: TRBD2
J: TRBJ2-4
V: TRBV5-8
CDR3: CASSSFAGGKNIQYF
DNA: TGTGCCAGCAGCTCCTTCGCGGGAGGGAAAAACATTCAGTACTTC

size: .
D: .
J: TRBJ2-2
V: TRBV29-1
CDR3: CSVGRNTGELFF
DNA: TGCAGCGTTGGCAGGAACACCGGGGAGCTGTTTTTT

size: .
D: .
J: TRBJ1-1
V: TRBV3-1/TRBV3-2
CDR3: CASSHSQGKYTEAFF
DNA: TGTGCCAGCAGCCACAGTCAGGGCAAATACACTGAAGCTTTCTTT

size: .
D: .
J: TRBJ2-1
V: TRBV15
CDR3: CATSSSLARGGNEQFF
DNA: TGTGCCACCAGCTCATCTCTGGCTAGGGGGGGAAATGAGCAGTTCTTC

size: many
D: TRBD2
J: TRBJ2-1
V: TRBV27
CDR3: CASSPLAGGGNEQFF
DNA: TGTGCCAGCAGCCCATTAGCGGGAGGGGGCAATGAGCAGTTCTTC

size: .
D: TRBD2
J: TRBJ2-5
V: TRBV18
CDR3: CASSPGLADQETQYF
DNA: TGTGCCAGCTCACCGGGACTAGCGGATCAAGAGACCCAGTACTTC

size: .
D: .
J: TRBJ1-2
V: TRBV5-1
CDR3: CASRQDYGYTF
DNA: TGCGCCAGCAGGCAGGACTATGGCTACACCTTC

size: .
D: .
J: TRBJ1-5
V: TRBV5-1
CDR3: CARYGQAAVGNQPQHF
DNA: TGCGCCAGGTACGGACAAGCCGCCGTAGGTAATCAGCCCCAGCATTTT

size: .
D: TRBD1
J: TRBJ2-7
V: TRBV7-8
CDR3: CASSPHEGQGYEQYF
DNA: TGTGCCAGCAGCCCGCACGAGGGACAGGGCTACGAGCAGTACTTC

size: .
D: .
J: TRBJ1-3
V: TRBV19
CDR3: CASSLLGQTRGNTIYF
DNA: TGTGCCAGTAGTCTCCTGGGACAAACTCGTGGAAACACCATATATTTT

size: .
D: TRBD1
J: TRBJ2-5
V: TRBV2
CDR3: CASSATGHQETQYF
DNA: TGTGCCAGCAGTGCGACAGGGCACCAAGAGACCCAGTACTTC

size: .
D: .
J: TRBJ1-1
V: TRBV18
CDR3: CASSPLQEGNTEAFF
DNA: TGTGCCAGCTCACCGCTCCAGGAGGGGAACACTGAAGCTTTCTTT

size: .
D: TRBD2
J: TRBJ2-3
V: TRBV6-6
CDR3: CASSYGLVYADTQYF
DNA: TGTGCCAGCAGCTATGGACTAGTATACGCAGATACGCAGTATTTT

size: once
D: .
J: TRBJ1-3
V: TRBV6-5
CDR3: CASSYSSRVSGNTIYF
DNA: TGTGCCAGCAGTTACTCCTCCAGGGTCTCTGGAAACACCATATATTTT

size: .
D: .
J: TRBJ1-4
V: TRBV6-5
CDR3: CASRRQLDEKLFF
DNA: TGTGCCAGCAGACGACAATTAGATGAAAAACTGTTTTTT

size: .
D: TRBD2
J: TRBJ2-3
V: TRBV4-1
CDR3: CASSQEPGGPSGTQYF
DNA: TGCGCCAGCAGCCAAGAACCGGGAGGCCCTTCAGGAACGCAGTATTTT